A selection of T cell receptor beta chains follows, all from one sample in a study of shared clonotypes between healthy human individuals. Here immunoSEQ multiplex PCR was the method, and the copy in TCRdb shows in-frame clones only, minus some. The top ten clones hold around 0.13% of a sample with roughly 2.4 million clones, approximately 94% of them seen once. The sequenced sample was naive CD4+ T cells sorted from blood. The receptors were sampled from a man younger than 35 in good health. Both conserved end residues are part of each CDR3. Fields, in order: J gene, D gene, V gene, CDR3 length, CDR3 protein. A D gene is named only where the DNA matches it firmly.

j_gene: TRBJ1-3; d_gene: .; v_gene: TRBV5-4; len: 15; CDR3aa: CASSFTGPRGNTIYF
j_gene: TRBJ1-1; d_gene: .; v_gene: TRBV19; len: 12; CDR3aa: CASRRGSTEAFF
j_gene: TRBJ1-2; d_gene: .; v_gene: TRBV16; len: 14; CDR3aa: CASSQRGSYYGYTF
j_gene: TRBJ1-6; d_gene: TRBD1; v_gene: TRBV28; len: 14; CDR3aa: CASRTGQGNSPLHF
j_gene: TRBJ2-7; d_gene: TRBD2; v_gene: TRBV11-2; len: 15; CDR3aa: CASSLGGLAGGEQYF
j_gene: TRBJ1-2; d_gene: .; v_gene: TRBV6-5; len: 13; CDR3aa: CASSYSLGAGYTF
j_gene: TRBJ1-4; d_gene: .; v_gene: TRBV20-1; len: 10; CDR3aa: CSARTEKLFF
j_gene: TRBJ2-5; d_gene: TRBD1; v_gene: TRBV5-4; len: 16; CDR3aa: CASSLPGTGSQETQYF
j_gene: TRBJ2-7; d_gene: .; v_gene: TRBV30; len: 12; CDR3aa: CAWQRDLYEQYF
j_gene: TRBJ1-5; d_gene: .; v_gene: TRBV2; len: 14; CDR3aa: CASSEGQGDQPQHF
j_gene: TRBJ2-2; d_gene: .; v_gene: TRBV7-3; len: 16; CDR3aa: CASSPYGTPNTGELFF
j_gene: TRBJ2-7; d_gene: .; v_gene: TRBV7-2; len: 15; CDR3aa: CASSLAGVRGGEQYF
j_gene: TRBJ2-2; d_gene: .; v_gene: TRBV12-5; len: 13; CDR3aa: CASGSGNTGELFF
j_gene: TRBJ2-1; d_gene: .; v_gene: TRBV6-1; len: 11; CDR3aa: CASSSGHEQFF
j_gene: TRBJ2-7; d_gene: .; v_gene: TRBV28; len: 14; CDR3aa: CASMRGGHTYEQYF
j_gene: TRBJ1-6; d_gene: .; v_gene: TRBV25-1; len: 17; CDR3aa: CASSESRAGSYNSPLHF
j_gene: TRBJ1-2; d_gene: .; v_gene: TRBV19; len: 13; CDR3aa: CASRPARNYGYTF
j_gene: TRBJ2-5; d_gene: .; v_gene: TRBV19; len: 15; CDR3aa: CASTLGKGLGETQYF
j_gene: TRBJ2-3; d_gene: TRBD1; v_gene: TRBV7-3; len: 16; CDR3aa: CASSLQPGQGADTQYF
j_gene: TRBJ1-6; d_gene: .; v_gene: TRBV4-1; len: 16; CDR3aa: CASSQEETGINSPLHF
j_gene: TRBJ1-2; d_gene: .; v_gene: TRBV5-1; len: 17; CDR3aa: CASSSRGPASWNYGYTF
j_gene: TRBJ2-3; d_gene: .; v_gene: TRBV7-9; len: 12; CDR3aa: CASRSWTDTQYF
j_gene: TRBJ2-1; d_gene: TRBD2; v_gene: TRBV10-2; len: 14; CDR3aa: CASRGLALYNEQFF
j_gene: TRBJ1-2; d_gene: .; v_gene: TRBV6-5; len: 13; CDR3aa: CASSLDKNYGYTF
j_gene: TRBJ2-7; d_gene: TRBD1; v_gene: TRBV6-6; len: 15; CDR3aa: CASSYSGTGVSEQYF
j_gene: TRBJ1-3; d_gene: .; v_gene: TRBV18; len: 18; CDR3aa: CASSPRYLGEQSGNTIYF
j_gene: TRBJ2-7; d_gene: .; v_gene: TRBV5-6; len: 12; CDR3aa: CASSYTDYEQYF
j_gene: TRBJ2-7; d_gene: TRBD2; v_gene: TRBV11-3; len: 14; CDR3aa: CASSSSSGAYEQYF
j_gene: TRBJ2-7; d_gene: TRBD1; v_gene: TRBV12-5; len: 15; CDR3aa: CASGTPGQGLYEQYF
j_gene: TRBJ2-3; d_gene: .; v_gene: TRBV5-1; len: 14; CDR3aa: CASTRDQGTDTQYF
j_gene: TRBJ1-2; d_gene: TRBD1; v_gene: TRBV28; len: 18; CDR3aa: CASSLSTGGAKQGYGYTF
j_gene: TRBJ2-1; d_gene: TRBD2; v_gene: TRBV13; len: 14; CDR3aa: CASSLQRGFNEQFF